What follows describes a single T cell receptor beta chain. Antigen specificity is unknown. The data are from a study of T cell repertoires in cytomegalovirus infection. TCRdb analysed the reads with MiXCR anew, one entry per CDR3 protein. This sample has about 920,000 distinct CDR3 sequences, with around 32% found just once. V lost 4 bases to trimming and J lost 2 bases; unmatched junction nucleotides: 12. Germline V CDR1 and CDR2: MGHRA, YSYEKL. The CDR3 consists of 17 residues. The TCR sequence derives from a human donor in good health (CMV status not recorded). Some clones in this sample may be carry-over from other donors' samples. The V gene is TRBV4-1, the J gene TRBJ1-2; 8 bases match TRBD1. This material consisted of cultured CD8+ T cells from PBMCs, taken from culture after CMV antigen stimulation. CDR3 sequence reads: CASSPVGQGVRNYGYTF. The CDR3 nucleotides read TGCGCCAGCAGCCCAGTCGGACAGGGAGTTCGCAACTATGGCTACACCTTC.